These 32 T cell receptor beta chains came from one sample sequenced in a study of blood T cell repertoires in COVID-19. Measured with immunoSEQ multiplex PCR; TCRdb has only the in-frame clones, and not every one. The sample records a few hundred thousand clones, about 90% being singletons. Specimen: peripheral blood. These receptor sequences come from a woman aged 70-85 years with COVID-19, enrolled during active disease.

The chain uses TRBV7-2 and TRBJ1-2; TRBD1 matches 8 bases. CDR3 length equals 14 residues. Germline lookup yields CDR1 SGHTA and CDR2 FQGNSA. V lost 2 bases and J lost 8; bases outside the gene matches: 7. This CDR3 reads CASSLPDRVQGYTF. The CDR3 region has the DNA TGTGCCAGCAGCTTACCGGACAGGGTTCAAGGCTACACCTTC. Supplemented by reference TRBV7-2 and TRBJ1-2, the full variable domain reads GAGVSQSPSNKVTEKGKDVELRCDPISGHTALYWYRQSLGQGLEFLIYFQGNSAPDKSGLPSDRFSAERTGGSVSTLTIQRTQQEDSAVYLCASSLPDRVQGYTFGSGTRLTVV.

The V gene is TRBV11-1, the J gene TRBJ1-1; no firm D call. The germline V gene has CDR1 SGHAT and CDR2 FQDESV (reference sequence). V was pared by 2 bases and J by 1 base, with 5 bases between. The CDR3 spans 13 residues. CDR3 region: CASSLFRNTEAFF. The CDR3 bases are TGTGCCAGCAGCTTATTCCGGAACACTGAAGCTTTCTTT.

This sequence joins TRBV30 and TRBJ2-5; 7 positions agree with TRBD1. The CDR3 totals 13 residues. The ends lost 2 bases at V and 4 bases at J; junction bases unmatched: 4. Germline values: CDR1 GTSNPN, CDR2 SVGIG (reference sequence). DNA of the CDR3: TGTGCCTGGAGTCCGCGACAGGGAGAGACCCAGTACTTC. It is translated as CAWSPRQGETQYF.

Points on this clone: This sample also contains other DNA sequences that code for the same CDR3. This rearrangement joins TRBV7-2 to TRBJ1-5; 7 bases align to TRBD1. With V trimmed by 8 bases and J by 0 bases, 7 bases remained unmatched. The CDR3 sequence is 15 residues long. CDR1 is SGHTA, CDR2 FQGNSA, per germline. CDR3 sequence reads: CASSLTGNSNQPQHF. For the CDR3, the DNA is TGTGCCAGCTCGCTGACAGGGAATAGCAATCAGCCCCAGCATTTT. The whole variable domain, filled in from reference TRBV7-2 and TRBJ1-5, reads GAGVSQSPSNKVTEKGKDVELRCDPISGHTALYWYRQSLGQGLEFLIYFQGNSAPDKSGLPSDRFSAERTGGSVSTLTIQRTQQEDSAVYLCASSLTGNSNQPQHFGDGTRLSIL.

The V and J genes are TRBV6-2 or TRBV6-3 and TRBJ1-2, with D possibly being TRBD1 (6 bases). Trimming shortened V by 2 bases and J by 8 bases, and 9 bases separated the two germline ends. The CDR3 length is 12 residues. Germline loops: CDR1 MNHEY, CDR2 SVGEGT. The CDR3 DNA is TGTGCCAGCAGTTACGGGGGCTACGGCTACACCTTC. Encoded protein: CASSYGGYGYTF.

V and J are TRBV6-1 and TRBJ1-1; the D is unclear. The CDR3 spans 16 residues. Germline V gene data show CDR1 as MNHNS and CDR2 as SASEGT. V was cut by 2 bases and J by 0 bases, with 13 bases left in between. CDR3 nucleotide sequence: TGTGCCAGCAGTGAATATTTTGGCAGTATGAACACTGAAGCTTTCTTT. Translation: CASSEYFGSMNTEAFF.

This clone was seen a single time. The chain recombines TRBV19 with TRBJ2-3; TRBD2 matches at 9 bases. The germline gives CDR1 LNHDA, CDR2 SQIVND (reference sequence). The CDR3 has 15 residues. V shed 11 bases and J 4 bases; nucleotides not matched to a gene: 13. For the CDR3, the DNA is TGTGCCTCTCTGCGGAGTAGCGGGAGTGCAGATACGCAGTATTTT. Protein sequence: CASLRSSGSADTQYF.

This chain links TRBV6-5 with TRBJ1-5; D gene unclear. The CDR3 spans 15 residues. The V and J ends lost 0 bases and 0 bases respectively, with 6 bases between them. Germline CDR1 MNHEY, CDR2 SVGAGI. The CDR3 reads CASSYSSNSNQPQHF. The CDR3 bases are TGTGCCAGCAGTTACTCCTCTAATAGCAATCAGCCCCAGCATTTT.

The V gene is TRBV19, the J gene TRBJ1-1, with D possibly matching TRBD1 (6 bases). Germline lookup yields CDR1 LNHDA and CDR2 SQIVND (reference sequence). This CDR3 region has 14 residues. The V end was cut by 4 bases, the J end by 5 bases, with 14 bases between. CDR3 sequence (DNA): TGTGCCAGTAGTAACCAACAGGGATATACTGAAGCTTTCTTT. Its translation is CASSNQQGYTEAFF.

J is TRBJ2-5 and V is TRBV19; D is unclear. CDR3 length: 12 residues. Trimming took 4 bases from V and 3 from J, leaving 6 bases between them. Germline CDR1 reads LNHDA; CDR2 reads SQIVND (reference sequence). The chain's CDR3 is CASSTKKETQYF. In nucleotides, the CDR3 is TGTGCCAGTAGTACCAAAAAAGAGACCCAGTACTTC.

The chain joins TRBV27 to TRBJ2-7, with a tentative D call TRBD2 (5 bases). The CDR3 runs to 13 residues. Trimming removed 8 bases from V and 0 bases from J, with 11 bases in between. Germline assignment: CDR1 MNHEY and CDR2 SMNVEV (reference sequence). CDR3 region: CASAAGSSYEQYF. The CDR3 region has the DNA TGTGCCAGCGCTGCGGGTAGCTCCTACGAGCAGTACTTC.

V is TRBV11-3 and J is TRBJ2-1; 7 bases are shared with TRBD2. This CDR3 has 15 amino acids. Germline V lookup: CDR1 SGHNT, CDR2 YENEEA. Germline trimming cut 5 bases from V and 6 bases from J; bases unmatched to any gene: 10. The CDR3 DNA reads as TGTGCCAGCAGCCCCCGGGCAGCGGGAATCAATGAGCAGTTCTTC. Translation gives CASSPRAAGINEQFF.

The genes are TRBV19 and TRBJ1-2; D not certain. CDR3 length: 15 residues. In germline, CDR1 is LNHDA, CDR2 SQIVND (reference sequence). V was cut by 1 base and J by 3 bases, with 12 bases left in between. The CDR3 reads CASSIGGPGDYGYTF. Written as DNA, the CDR3 is TGTGCCAGTAGTATAGGAGGCCCCGGAGACTATGGCTACACCTTC.

In its sample, this clone was seen many times. The V call is TRBV3-1 (or the pseudogene TRBV3-2), the J call TRBJ1-1; D uncertain. The CDR3 has 15 residues. The ends were cut back, 0 bases at V and 6 bases at J, with 14 bases in the middle. The V gene's germline CDR1 is LGHDT and CDR2 YNNKEL (reference sequence). As DNA, the CDR3 is TGTGCCAGCAGCCAAGATATGGGGAGATGGGCTGAAGCTTTCTTT. This gives the protein CASSQDMGRWAEAFF.

This chain links TRBV5-1 with TRBJ2-7; TRBD1 agrees at 12 bases. This CDR3 is 14 amino acids long. V shed 4 bases and J 6 bases; nucleotides not matched to a gene: 5. Germline-derived CDR1 and CDR2 are SGHRS and YFSETQ. CDR3 in amino acids: CASSRDRGHGEQYF. CDR3 bases: TGCGCCAGCAGCCGGGACAGGGGGCACGGCGAGCAGTACTTC.

The chain employs TRBV5-1 and TRBJ2-7; 7 positions agree with TRBD1. With V trimmed by 2 bases and J by 5 bases, 13 bases remained unmatched. Germline CDR1 reads SGHRS; CDR2 reads YFSETQ. This CDR3 region has 16 residues. In DNA, the CDR3 is TGCGCCAGCAGCTTATATTACGGCGGCAGGGGGAACGAGCAGTACTTC. As protein: CASSLYYGGRGNEQYF. Supplemented by reference TRBV5-1 and TRBJ2-7, the full variable domain reads KAGVTQTPRYLIKTRGQQVTLSCSPISGHRSVSWYQQTPGQGLQFLFEYFSETQRNKGNFPGRFSGRQFSNSRSEMNVSTLELGDSALYLCASSLYYGGRGNEQYFGPGTRLTVT.

The rearrangement uses TRBV6-5 and TRBJ2-7, with 7 bases aligning to TRBD1. There are 14 residues in the CDR3. Germline trimming cut 6 bases from V and 0 bases from J; bases unmatched to any gene: 5. Germline V gene data show CDR1 as MNHEY and CDR2 as SVGAGI. CDR3 bases: TGTGCCAGCAGCAGACAGGGCAGCTCCTACGAGCAGTACTTC. This encodes CASSRQGSSYEQYF.

The rearrangement uses TRBV30 and TRBJ2-7; D is perhaps TRBD2 (5 bases). V was clipped by 3 bases and J by 3 bases, with 15 bases between them. The CDR3 extends over 14 amino acids. Germline assignment: CDR1 GTSNPN and CDR2 SVGIG (reference sequence). CDR3 DNA: TGTGCCTGGAGACGACCGGGATTGGGCTACGAGCAGTACTTC. Translated, it gives CAWRRPGLGYEQYF.

The CDR3 DNA is TGTGCCAGCAGCTTTACGGCAGGGCATCAGCCCCAGCATTTT. It specifies CASSFTAGHQPQHF. The chain couples TRBV7-2 to TRBJ1-5; D perhaps matches TRBD1 (5 bases). The CDR3 has 14 residues. Germline CDR1 and CDR2: SGHTA and FQGNSA. V gave up 3 bases and J gave up 5 bases, with 11 bases separating them.

V is TRBV5-1 and J is TRBJ2-5; 11 bases are a match to TRBD2. From germline, CDR1 is SGHRS and CDR2 YFSETQ. Trimming cost V 3 bases and J 3 bases; bases outside gene matches: 7. The CDR3 length is 16 residues. The CDR3 protein is CASSSRLAGQEETQYF. The CDR3 DNA sequence: TGCGCCAGCAGCTCGAGACTAGCGGGACAGGAAGAGACCCAGTACTTC.

This chain connects TRBV18 to TRBJ2-3; D gene uncertain. Germline CDR1 KGHSH, CDR2 LQKENI. Trimming took off 3 bases at V and 4 bases at J, with 8 bases between the two ends. The CDR3 runs 13 residues. Here the CDR3 DNA reads TGTGCCAGCTCACCGAGTTTCCCAGATACGCAGTATTTT. Protein sequence: CASSPSFPDTQYF.

The V gene is TRBV5-4, the J gene TRBJ1-1; the match to TRBD1 covers 8 bases. The CDR3 covers 15 residues. CDR1 SGHNT and CDR2 YYREEE come from the germline V gene (reference sequence). The V and J ends lost 0 bases and 5 bases, in that order; junction bases with no gene match: 6. The CDR3 DNA sequence: TGTGCCAGCAGCTTGGAACAGGGGGTGGGAACTGAAGCTTTCTTT. It is translated as CASSLEQGVGTEAFF.

This chain uses TRBV5-5 with TRBJ2-6, with 9 bases matching TRBD2. CDR1 SGHKS and CDR2 YYEKEE come from the germline V gene (reference sequence). The V gene end was trimmed by 4 bases and the J gene end by 0 bases; junction bases not matched to a gene: 11. The CDR3 length is 19 residues. CDR3 residues: CASSLSLAGRVSGANVLTF. The CDR3 DNA is TGTGCCAGCAGCCTGTCCCTAGCGGGAAGGGTCTCTGGGGCCAACGTCCTGACTTTC.

The chain joins TRBV2 to TRBJ2-1; 8 positions match TRBD2. The CDR3 runs 17 residues. Germline CDR1 is SNHLY and CDR2 is FYNNEI. With 3 bases clipped from V and 5 bases from J, the junction kept 12 bases outside the gene matches. For the CDR3, the DNA is TGTGCCAGCAGTGAGCAAACGGGAGGGGCCCTAAACAATGAGCAGTTCTTC. Translated, it gives CASSEQTGGALNNEQFF.

CDR3 protein: CASRAGDASNQPQHF. CDR3 sequence (DNA): TGTGCCAGCCGGGCAGGGGACGCGAGCAATCAGCCCCAGCATTTT. The V call is TRBV6-5, the J call TRBJ1-5; perhaps TRBD1 as D (6 bases). The CDR3 loop spans 15 amino acids. The V end was cut by 8 bases, the J end by 1 base, with 15 bases between. Germline CDR1 reads MNHEY; CDR2 reads SVGAGI.

The chain has TRBV6-6 and TRBJ2-3; TRBD2 agrees at 10 bases. The CDR3 is 21 residues long. V shed 5 bases, J shed 4 bases, and the junction held 24 bases outside the gene matches. Germline values: CDR1 MNHNY, CDR2 SVGAGI (reference sequence). The CDR3 protein is CASSPKPRGTSVQPKADTQYF. In DNA form, the CDR3 reads TGTGCCAGCAGTCCCAAGCCGAGGGGGACTAGCGTCCAACCGAAGGCAGATACGCAGTATTTT.

The chain couples TRBV3-1 (or the pseudogene TRBV3-2) to TRBJ1-1, with D uncertain. There are 15 residues in the CDR3. V lost 3 bases, J lost 1 base, and 12 bases lay in between. From germline, CDR1 is LGHDT and CDR2 YNNKEL (reference sequence). CDR3 DNA: TGTGCCAGCAGCCAGGTAGCGTCGGCGAACACTGAAGCTTTCTTT. Amino acid sequence: CASSQVASANTEAFF.

The chain joins TRBV5-1 to TRBJ2-5; tentatively, D is TRBD1 (6 bases). The CDR3 spans 15 residues. The V gene's germline CDR1 is SGHRS and CDR2 YFSETQ. V was cut by 0 bases and J by 1 base, with 10 bases left in between. CDR3 residues: CASSLGTDPQETQYF. Here the CDR3 DNA reads TGCGCCAGCAGCTTGGGGACAGATCCCCAAGAGACCCAGTACTTC.

The genes are TRBV27 and TRBJ2-3; a possible D gene is TRBD2 (5 bases). Trimming shortened V by 5 bases and J by 5 bases, and 14 bases separated the two germline ends. The CDR3 has 14 residues. From germline, CDR1 is MNHEY and CDR2 SMNVEV (reference sequence). The CDR3 coding sequence is TGTGCCAGCAGTCCTAGACCAGGAGGAGATACGCAGTATTTT. Encoded protein: CASSPRPGGDTQYF.

This rearrangement joins TRBV30 to TRBJ1-4; D is ambiguous. The CDR3 length is 17 residues. Germline assignment: CDR1 GTSNPN and CDR2 SVGIG (reference sequence). V was clipped by 1 base and J by 10 bases, with 25 bases between them. The CDR3 nucleotides are TGTGCCTGGAGTGCCCAAAGAGGACTGTCAAAGTTTGGAAAACTGTTTTTT. This translates into CAWSAQRGLSKFGKLFF.

This clone has just a few counts. The V gene is TRBV6-5, the J gene TRBJ1-4, with TRBD1 as a possible D gene (5 bases). Looked up from germline, CDR1 is MNHEY and CDR2 is SVGAGI. This CDR3 comprises 11 residues. V was cut by 11 bases and J by 5 bases, with 9 bases left in between. In DNA form, the CDR3 reads TGTGCCGCGCGGGGCAATGAAAAACTGTTTTTT. This gives the protein CAARGNEKLFF.

V and J are TRBV14 and TRBJ2-7, with TRBD2 matching 7 bases. Germline V gives CDR1 SGHDN, CDR2 FVKESK. The CDR3 is made up of 17 amino acids. The J segment lost 0 bases and the V segment lost 6 bases, leaving 14 bases of the junction unmatched. The CDR3 DNA reads as TGTGCCAGCAGTCATTATAGAGTGGCGGGAGCCTCCTACGAGCAGTACTTC. It specifies CASSHYRVAGASYEQYF.